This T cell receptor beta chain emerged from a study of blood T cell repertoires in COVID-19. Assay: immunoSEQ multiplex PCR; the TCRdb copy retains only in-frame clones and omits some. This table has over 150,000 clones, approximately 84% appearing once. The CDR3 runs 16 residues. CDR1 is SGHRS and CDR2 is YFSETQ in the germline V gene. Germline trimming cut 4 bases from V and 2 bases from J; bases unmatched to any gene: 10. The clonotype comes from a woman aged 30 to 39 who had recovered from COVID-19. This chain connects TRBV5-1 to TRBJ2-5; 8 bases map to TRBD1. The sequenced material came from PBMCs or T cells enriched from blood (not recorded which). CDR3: CASSGRQGRIQETQYF. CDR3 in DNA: TGCGCCAGCAGCGGGCGACAGGGGCGGATTCAAGAGACCCAGTACTTC. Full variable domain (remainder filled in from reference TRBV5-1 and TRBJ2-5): KAGVTQTPRYLIKTRGQQVTLSCSPISGHRSVSWYQQTPGQGLQFLFEYFSETQRNKGNFPGRFSGRQFSNSRSEMNVSTLELGDSALYLCASSGRQGRIQETQYFGPGTRLLVL.